Listed below are T cell receptor beta chains from one sample, sequenced in a study of identical twins. A single record per CDR3 protein comes from TCRdb applying MiXCR to the 5' RACE reads. Of 150,000 or so distinct CDR3 sequences in the sample, around 3.6% were seen once. Sequencing was performed on memory T cells sorted from blood. These receptors were collected from a young man in good health. Each CDR3 is given without its conserved first and last residue.

j_call: TRBJ2-7; v_call: TRBV29-1; cdr3_aa: SVLQLRDRAYEQY
j_call: TRBJ1-5; v_call: TRBV25-1; cdr3_aa: ASSAGTANQPQH
j_call: TRBJ2-5; v_call: TRBV2; cdr3_aa: ASRETSGSLETQY
j_call: TRBJ1-1; v_call: TRBV5-6; cdr3_aa: ASSFGRPSEAF
j_call: TRBJ2-2; v_call: TRBV7-3; cdr3_aa: ASSLFASGRGGELF
j_call: TRBJ1-5; v_call: TRBV5-5; cdr3_aa: ASSPTSGTFNQPQH
j_call: TRBJ2-3; v_call: TRBV12-5; cdr3_aa: ASGLGSADTQY
j_call: TRBJ2-7; v_call: TRBV28; cdr3_aa: ASTQRVRLAGTYEQY
j_call: TRBJ1-5; v_call: TRBV18; cdr3_aa: ASSPAHNSNQPQH
j_call: TRBJ2-5; v_call: TRBV27; cdr3_aa: ASSLKASGSQETQY
j_call: TRBJ1-1; v_call: TRBV6-6; cdr3_aa: ASKMNTEAF
j_call: TRBJ2-2; v_call: TRBV6-1; cdr3_aa: ASSGGLAGGFAELF
j_call: TRBJ1-4; v_call: TRBV20-1; cdr3_aa: SARGTGSTNEKLF
j_call: TRBJ2-5; v_call: TRBV20-1; cdr3_aa: SAKRLAGARETQY
j_call: TRBJ2-3; v_call: TRBV5-1; cdr3_aa: ASSLSGLSTDTQY
j_call: TRBJ1-5; v_call: TRBV2; cdr3_aa: ASSRDRGRGQPQH
j_call: TRBJ2-2; v_call: TRBV5-6; cdr3_aa: ASSLAGPATGELF
j_call: TRBJ2-2; v_call: TRBV5-1; cdr3_aa: ASSLAGGSNTGELF
j_call: TRBJ2-3; v_call: TRBV5-1; cdr3_aa: ASSSKAGGNNPDTQY
j_call: TRBJ1-2; v_call: TRBV7-2; cdr3_aa: ASSLAGTGTYGYT
j_call: TRBJ1-5; v_call: TRBV9; cdr3_aa: ASSVGDNQPQH
j_call: TRBJ1-2; v_call: TRBV12-3/TRBV12-4; cdr3_aa: ASSHGQSYGYT
j_call: TRBJ2-2; v_call: TRBV10-3; cdr3_aa: AARDRTNTGELF
j_call: TRBJ2-5; v_call: TRBV6-5; cdr3_aa: ASSDPLETQY
j_call: TRBJ2-3; v_call: TRBV20-1; cdr3_aa: SALKGQGIADTQY
j_call: TRBJ2-1; v_call: TRBV20-1; cdr3_aa: SARGDGEQF
j_call: TRBJ2-5; v_call: TRBV5-1; cdr3_aa: ASQTGGPRETQY
j_call: TRBJ2-6; v_call: TRBV20-1; cdr3_aa: SANPSDSSSGANVLT
j_call: TRBJ1-5; v_call: TRBV3-1; cdr3_aa: ASSPTGASNQPQH
j_call: TRBJ2-1; v_call: TRBV24-1; cdr3_aa: ATSDPGGYSYNEQF
j_call: TRBJ1-5; v_call: TRBV3-1; cdr3_aa: ASSPVRGVQPQH